Presented here are 26 T cell receptor beta chains from one specimen sequenced in a study of identical twins. In TCRdb, the 5' RACE reads were re-called with MiXCR into one record per CDR3 protein. This repertoire shows approximately 600,000 distinct CDR3 sequences, more than 9% found once; its top ten account for approximately 3%. Separately, the same data were catalogued under a study of yellow fever vaccine responses in identical twins.

The sample consisted of PBMCs. The receptor source for this set is a woman aged 18-29 years in good health.

This clonotype was counted a few times. V and J are TRBV6-1 and TRBJ1-5; D ambiguous. CDR1 and CDR2 from the germline V gene are MNHNS and SASEGT. Trimming removed 1 base at V and 5 bases at J, with 9 bases between. The CDR3 spans 14 residues. The CDR3 sequence is CASSEESSYQPQHF. The CDR3 DNA sequence: TGTGCCAGCAGTGAAGAGAGCTCCTATCAGCCCCAGCATTTT.

This clonotype was counted a few times. The chain links TRBV28 to TRBJ1-3; no clear D gene. This CDR3 comprises 17 residues. The ends were cut back, 6 bases at V and 0 bases at J, with 18 bases in the middle. CDR1 is MDHEN, CDR2 SYDVKM, per germline. The CDR3 nucleotides read TGTGCCAGCAGCATTTCCCGGACTTTCAGCTCTGGAAACACCATATATTTT. It encodes CASSISRTFSSGNTIYF.

This clonotype has ten or more counts. V gene TRBV5-1 combines with J gene TRBJ1-2, with D unresolved. Germline CDR1 and CDR2: SGHRS and YFSETQ. V was cut by 2 bases and J by 6 bases, with 14 bases left in between. The CDR3 has 14 amino acids. CDR3 in amino acids: CASSFVDGGNGYTF. The DNA of the CDR3 is TGCGCCAGCAGCTTTGTCGACGGCGGTAATGGCTACACCTTC.

This clonotype was seen ten or more times. CDR3 protein: CASSLEGANGQPQHF. As DNA, the CDR3 is TGTGCCAGCAGCTTGGAGGGGGCCAATGGTCAGCCCCAGCATTTT. The V call is TRBV5-6, the J call TRBJ1-5, with TRBD1 identical over 7 bases. Germline CDR1 is SGHDT and CDR2 is YYEEEE. The CDR3 is 15 residues long. V was pared by 0 bases and J by 6 bases, with 6 bases of the junction left unmatched.

V usage is TRBV5-1 and J usage is TRBJ2-2, with TRBD1 as a possible D gene (6 bases). The CDR3 is made up of 14 amino acids. Germline values: CDR1 SGHRS, CDR2 YFSETQ. Between the trimmed V and J ends, which lost 4 bases and 1 base, there was a span of 8 bases. CDR3 sequence: CASSMGQNTGELFF. CDR3 sequence (DNA): TGCGCCAGCAGCATGGGACAGAACACCGGGGAGCTGTTTTTT.

The chain has TRBV3-1 and TRBJ2-5; no clear D gene. Per germline, CDR1 LGHDT and CDR2 YNNKEL (reference sequence). V was pared by 3 bases and J by 2 bases, with 10 bases between. The CDR3 contains 14 residues. CDR3 region: CASSHVEIQETQYF. As DNA, the CDR3 is TGTGCCAGCAGCCACGTAGAGATTCAAGAGACCCAGTACTTC.

The chain combines TRBV28 with TRBJ2-2; maybe TRBD1 (5 bases). CDR1 is MDHEN, CDR2 SYDVKM, per germline. Trimming pared 8 bases from V and 0 bases from J, leaving 7 bases between. CDR3 length: 13 amino acids. The CDR3 loop is CASGQTNTGELFF. In DNA form, the CDR3 reads TGTGCCAGCGGACAAACGAACACCGGGGAGCTGTTTTTT.

This clonotype appeared a few times. The chain uses TRBV28 and TRBJ2-1; 9 nucleotides match TRBD2. Germline-derived CDR1 and CDR2 are MDHEN and SYDVKM. The CDR3 extends over 17 amino acids. V dropped 2 bases and J dropped 0; count of bases not matched to a gene: 5. The CDR3 loop is CASSLIAGAPSYNEQFF. The CDR3 bases are TGTGCCAGCAGTTTAATAGCGGGGGCGCCCTCCTACAATGAGCAGTTCTTC.

This clonotype was observed at least ten times. The chain carries TRBV19 and TRBJ2-2; D may be TRBD1 (5 bases). This CDR3 is 15 amino acids long. With 4 bases removed from V and 5 bases from J, the gap between germline ends came to 14 bases. Germline V CDR1 and CDR2: LNHDA, SQIVND (reference sequence). CDR3 in DNA: TGTGCCAGTAGTACCCCAGGGTTGGGGACCGGGGAGCTGTTTTTT. Its translation is CASSTPGLGTGELFF.

V and J are TRBV7-9 and TRBJ2-7, with D perhaps given as TRBD1 or TRBD2 (6 bases each). Germline lookup yields CDR1 SEHNR and CDR2 FQNEAQ (reference sequence). The CDR3 covers 12 residues. V shed 5 bases and J shed 11 bases, with 16 bases lying between them. The CDR3 here is CASSGGPGWEYF. In DNA, the CDR3 is TGTGCCAGCAGCGGGGGGCCAGGATGGGAGTACTTC.

J is TRBJ2-7 and V is TRBV7-2, with TRBD2 matching 10 bases. The J segment lost 4 bases and the V segment lost 8 bases, leaving 5 bases of the junction unmatched. Germline V gene sequence: CDR1 SGHTA, CDR2 FQGNSA. CDR3 length equals 13 residues. The CDR3 region is CASGSGRGYEQYF. The DNA of the CDR3 is TGTGCCAGCGGCAGCGGGAGGGGTTACGAGCAGTACTTC.

This clonotype was seen repeatedly, ten times or more. The chain carries TRBV29-1 and TRBJ1-1; 9 nucleotides line up with TRBD1. The CDR3 runs to 12 residues. In germline, CDR1 is SQVTM, CDR2 ANQGSEA. Trimming removed 6 bases from V and 3 bases from J; junction bases left unmatched: 2. CDR3: CSVGTGYTEAFF. Here the CDR3 DNA reads TGCAGCGTGGGGACAGGGTACACTGAAGCTTTCTTT.

The table lists this clonotype with a few counts. The rearrangement links TRBV6-1 to TRBJ2-1; 10 bases are a match to TRBD1. The CDR3 has 15 amino acids. The germline V gene encodes CDR1 MNHNS and CDR2 SASEGT. Trimming removed 4 bases from V and 4 bases from J; junction bases left unmatched: 4. CDR3 sequence (DNA): TGTGCCAGCAGTGTGACAGGGGGCCGATACAATGAGCAGTTCTTC. Protein product: CASSVTGGRYNEQFF.

The chain joins TRBV10-1 to TRBJ2-7; either TRBD1 or TRBD2 may supply D (5 bases each). The CDR3 spans 13 residues. Germline CDR1 reads WNHNN; CDR2 reads SYGVQD (reference sequence). V was shortened by 5 bases and J by 5 bases, with 13 bases between the two germline ends. For the CDR3, the DNA is TGCGCCAGCAGTCGGACATTGGGGGACGAGCAGTACTTC. This encodes CASSRTLGDEQYF.

This clonotype has a handful of counts. This chain uses TRBV11-3 with TRBJ1-1; weak D call: TRBD1 (6 bases). This CDR3 comprises 13 residues. CDR1 and CDR2 (germline): SGHNT, YENEEA. Trimming shortened V by 2 bases and J by 5 bases, and 9 bases separated the two germline ends. Here the CDR3 DNA reads TGTGCCAGCAGCTTAACAGGGTGGACTGAAGCTTTCTTT. It yields the protein CASSLTGWTEAFF.

This clonotype showed up just a few times. V gene TRBV5-1 combines with J gene TRBJ2-1, with 7 bases identical to TRBD1. V lost 1 base, J lost 6 bases, and 7 bases stayed unmatched. The germline gives CDR1 SGHRS, CDR2 YFSETQ. The CDR3 has 15 amino acids. CDR3 region: CASSLRDSGSNEQFF. CDR3 DNA: TGCGCCAGCAGCTTGCGGGACAGTGGGAGCAATGAGCAGTTCTTC.

This sequence joins TRBV5-6 and TRBJ2-4, with D possibly being TRBD2 (7 bases). Trimming took off 1 base at V and 2 bases at J, with 13 bases between the two ends. From germline, CDR1 is SGHDT and CDR2 YYEEEE. The CDR3 contains 16 residues. CDR3 nucleotide sequence: TGTGCCAGCAGCTTGCTTGCGGGGGCGTCCAAAAACATTCAGTACTTC. This codes for CASSLLAGASKNIQYF.

The chain recombines TRBV11-2 with TRBJ2-7; perhaps TRBD2 as D (6 bases). Germline assignment: CDR1 SGHAT and CDR2 FQNNGV. This CDR3 has 16 amino acids. With 5 bases removed from V and 2 bases from J, the gap between germline ends came to 19 bases. The DNA for the CDR3 is TGTGCCAGCAGCACCTACTTGGGACTGGTAACCTACGAGCAGTACTTC. It codes for CASSTYLGLVTYEQYF.

J is TRBJ2-7 and V is TRBV11-3; D is possibly TRBD1 or TRBD2 (5 bases each). Per the germline V gene, CDR1 is SGHNT and CDR2 is YENEEA. The CDR3 is 15 amino acids. The V end was cut by 2 bases, the J end by 6 bases, with 17 bases between. In DNA, the CDR3 is TGTGCCAGCAGCTTAACCTGGGACCCTCCCTCCGAGCAGTACTTC. This sequence encodes CASSLTWDPPSEQYF.

V and J are TRBV12-3 or TRBV12-4 and TRBJ2-4; 7 bases fit TRBD1. There are 14 residues in the CDR3. The ends lost 4 bases at V and 6 bases at J; junction bases unmatched: 6. The CDR3 loop is CASSSTGLLNIQYF. The DNA of the CDR3 is TGTGCCAGCAGTTCGACAGGGCTTTTAAACATTCAGTACTTC.

The table lists this clonotype with a few counts. The J gene is TRBJ2-7, the V gene TRBV3-1; 13 nucleotides agree with TRBD2. This CDR3 is 18 amino acids long. The V gene's germline CDR1 is LGHDT and CDR2 YNNKEL (reference sequence). V dropped 0 bases and J dropped 4; count of bases not matched to a gene: 9. CDR3 protein: CASSQDPLGLAGSYEQYF. The DNA for the CDR3 is TGTGCCAGCAGCCAAGACCCCCTGGGACTAGCGGGGAGTTACGAGCAGTACTTC.

In this sample, this clonotype turned up many times. The rearrangement uses TRBV29-1 and TRBJ2-3, with D perhaps TRBD1 or TRBD2 (6 bases each). V lost 3 bases and J lost 4, with 11 bases in between. CDR1 is SQVTM and CDR2 is ANQGSEA in the germline V gene. CDR3 size: 13 residues. This CDR3 reads CSVEWGASDTQYF. Here the CDR3 DNA reads TGCAGCGTTGAGTGGGGGGCGTCAGATACGCAGTATTTT.

This clonotype has a handful of counts. The V and J genes are TRBV27 and TRBJ2-5; 8 bases align to TRBD2. Germline CDR1 is MNHEY and CDR2 is SMNVEV (reference sequence). The length of the CDR3 is 15 residues. V trimming: 5 bases; J trimming: 5 bases; junction bases outside the gene matches: 10. The chain's CDR3 is CASSPSGGDYETQYF. In nucleotides, the CDR3 is TGTGCCAGCAGTCCGTCCGGGGGGGACTATGAGACCCAGTACTTC.

In this sample, this clonotype turned up many times. The chain combines TRBV2 with TRBJ2-2; TRBD1 is a possible D gene (8 bases). Looked up from germline, CDR1 is SNHLY and CDR2 is FYNNEI. Trimming took off 4 bases at V and 6 bases at J, with 18 bases between the two ends. The CDR3 is 16 residues long. The CDR3 sequence: CASSGQGRVSSGELFF. The CDR3 region has the DNA TGTGCCAGCAGTGGACAGGGGAGGGTATCGTCCGGGGAGCTGTTTTTT.

This clonotype was seen at least ten times. The genes are TRBV12-3 or TRBV12-4 and TRBJ2-3, with TRBD1 identical over 9 bases. Trimming removed 6 bases from V and 3 bases from J; junction bases left unmatched: 7. This CDR3 has 15 residues. The CDR3 DNA follows: TGTGCCAGCAGCCATCCGGGACAGGGAACAGATACGCAGTATTTT. Its translation is CASSHPGQGTDTQYF.

This clonotype was recorded a few times. This sequence joins TRBV7-2 and TRBJ2-3; weak D call: TRBD2 (6 bases). CDR1 SGHTA and CDR2 FQGNSA come from the germline V gene. V gave up 1 base and J gave up 6 bases, with 14 bases separating them. This CDR3 contains 15 residues. CDR3 sequence (DNA): TGTGCCAGCAGCTTAGTGTCGACTAGTAGGGATACGCAGTATTTT. Protein: CASSLVSTSRDTQYF.